This T cell receptor beta chain emerged from a study of CD8+ T cells in alopecia areata. This clone was observed a few times. Extracted from the samples, RNA was reverse transcribed into cDNA to serve as the sequencing template. The assay was immunoSEQ multiplex PCR, and TCRdb's table has in-frame clones only and misses some. The repertoire includes over 85,000 clones, 40% to 55% of them detected once, and roughly 0.83% sits in the top ten. The trim removed 6 bases at V and 5 bases at J, leaving 7 bases unmatched. The CDR3 has 14 residues. Germline-derived CDR1 and CDR2 are MDHEN and SYDVKM. The gene calls are TRBV28 and TRBJ2-7; 10 bases agree with TRBD1. The clonotype was recovered from a human donor with alopecia areata. Sequencing was done on a sample of CD4+ T cells sorted from blood. CDR3 coding DNA: TGTGCCAGCAGCCGGACAGGGGGGCTCCACGAGCAGTACTTC. Encoded protein: CASSRTGGLHEQYF.